This T cell receptor (beta chain) was profiled in a study of blood T cell repertoires in COVID-19. Study in general: Donors in the United States, Italy and Spain gave samples during acute or convalescent COVID-19. Sources were T cells, B-cell-depleted T cells, or PBMCs; the material itself was cDNA or gDNA.

The CDR3 is 14 amino acids. Trimming took 0 bases from V and 8 from J, leaving 13 bases between them. Germline loops: CDR1 SGHTA, CDR2 FQGNSA. Original processing notes: Reference gene primer amplification gave nucleated cell count estimates. Measured with immunoSEQ multiplex PCR; TCRdb has only the in-frame clones, and not every one. V and J calls and clone size are given by that table; D and trimming were obtained from the DNA. The table records about 240,000 clones, 88% of them present only once. This sequence was found in a woman in her forties who had recovered from COVID-19. Sample: peripheral blood. The chain couples TRBV7-2 to TRBJ1-2, with a possible D match to TRBD1 (5 bases). This CDR3 reads CASSLAWQGRGYTF. CDR3 nucleotides: TGTGCCAGCAGCTTAGCCTGGCAGGGCAGGGGCTACACCTTC.